This TCR beta chain was documented in a study of T cell repertoires in cytomegalovirus infection. TCRdb independently ran MiXCR on the reads; one entry per CDR3 protein. The sample carries about 920,000 distinct CDR3 sequences, 31% recorded once. To note about this clonotype: Its target is not known.

Between the trimmed V and J ends, which lost 8 bases and 3 bases, there was a span of 7 bases. Germline lookup yields CDR1 MNHEY and CDR2 SMNVEV (reference sequence). The CDR3 contains 12 residues. Sample: cultured CD8+ T cells from PBMCs, taken from culture after CMV antigen stimulation. The receptor's source is a human donor in good health (CMV status not recorded). Some clones in this sample may be carry-over from other donors' samples. The rearrangement uses TRBV27 and TRBJ2-2, with D unclear. CDR3: CASCADTGELFF. CDR3 sequence (DNA): TGTGCCAGCTGTGCAGACACCGGGGAGCTGTTTTTT.